These 7 T cell receptor beta chains were all obtained from the same sample, sequenced in a study of CD8 T cells in Susac syndrome. A quantity of about 0.45 to 1 ug RNA underwent reverse transcription using random hexamers. TCRdb recomputed calls from the immunoSEQ multiplex PCR reads with MiXCR, one row per CDR3 protein. The sample holds some 110,000 distinct CDR3 sequences, 96% seen once. The specimen was CD4+ T cells from PBMCs. All receptors come from a human donor with Susac syndrome.

This chain uses TRBV20-1 with TRBJ2-5; D is possibly TRBD2 (6 bases). Germline CDR1 reads DFQATT; CDR2 reads SNEGSKA (reference sequence). This CDR3 contains 12 residues. V lost 4 bases and J 2 bases, leaving 8 bases between the germline ends. The CDR3 loop reads CSATGSQETQYF. CDR3 coding DNA: TGCAGTGCTACCGGGAGTCAAGAGACCCAGTACTTC.

CDR3 in amino acids: CSASRDTYQPQHF. The CDR3 DNA reads TGCAGTGCTAGTCGGGACACCTATCAGCCCCAGCATTTT. The chain recombines TRBV20-1 with TRBJ1-5; TRBD1 is a possible D gene (6 bases). Germline V lookup: CDR1 DFQATT, CDR2 SNEGSKA (reference sequence). The CDR3 consists of 13 residues. Trimming stripped 3 bases from V and 5 bases from J, with 11 bases between.

V is TRBV28 and J is TRBJ1-1, with D uncertain. From germline, CDR1 is MDHEN and CDR2 SYDVKM. The CDR3 has 17 amino acids. Trimming cost V 4 bases and J 2 bases, with 20 bases left between them. Here the CDR3 reads CASSSPSSGPSNTEAFF. The CDR3 nucleotides read TGTGCCAGCAGTTCTCCGTCCTCCGGGCCCTCTAACACTGAAGCTTTCTTT. The variable domain in full, with the rest retrieved from reference TRBV28 and TRBJ1-1, is DVKVTQSSRYLVKRTGEKVFLECVQDMDHENMFWYRQDPGLGLRLIYFSYDVKMKEKGDIPEGYSVSREKKERFSLILESASTNQTSMYLCASSSPSSGPSNTEAFFGQGTRLTVV.

The rearrangement links TRBV30 to TRBJ2-7; 7 bases are shared with TRBD2. The V and J ends lost 5 bases and 8 bases, in that order; junction bases with no gene match: 6. Per the germline V gene, CDR1 is GTSNPN and CDR2 is SVGIG (reference sequence). CDR3 length equals 11 residues. CDR3 sequence reads: CAWGPGGQQYF. The CDR3 DNA sequence: TGTGCCTGGGGGCCGGGAGGACAGCAGTACTTC.

The rearrangement uses TRBV7-9 and TRBJ1-1; the D is unclear. CDR1 SEHNR and CDR2 FQNEAQ come from the germline V gene (reference sequence). V lost 0 bases and J 8 bases, leaving 10 bases between the germline ends. This CDR3 has 13 residues. In nucleotides, the CDR3 is TGTGCCAGCAGCTTAGCGTTCGAGACAGAAGCTTTCTTT. Translating it yields CASSLAFETEAFF.

The chain combines TRBV5-1 with TRBJ2-7; 7 positions match TRBD1. With 4 bases clipped from V and 12 bases from J, the junction kept 13 bases outside the gene matches. In germline, CDR1 is SGHRS, CDR2 YFSETQ. CDR3 length: 13 residues. CDR3 nucleotides: TGCGCCAGCAGCCCGGGGTCGGGACAGCCTCCGTACTTC. It translates to CASSPGSGQPPYF.

V and J are TRBV29-1 and TRBJ2-3; D might be TRBD1 (5 bases). The CDR3 loop spans 12 amino acids. V lost 7 bases and J 1 base, leaving 9 bases between the germline ends. The germline V gene has CDR1 SQVTM and CDR2 ANQGSEA. CDR3 residues: CSAMTGTDTQYF. The CDR3 region has the DNA TGCAGCGCTATGACAGGCACAGATACGCAGTATTTT.